The T cell receptor beta chain described here comes from a study of technical replicates of blood from several donors. The CDR3 consists of 15 residues. Trimming shortened V by 5 bases and J by 0 bases, and 14 bases separated the two germline ends. Germline lookup yields CDR1 MNHEY and CDR2 SVGAGI. TCRdb's copy holds only in-frame clones and misses some; the assay was immunoSEQ multiplex PCR. The sample records tens of thousands of clones, approximately 94% being singletons. The sample consisted of T cells isolated from PBMCs. The sequence was collected from a human donor in good health. This chain joins TRBV6-5 and TRBJ2-7, with D unclear. The CDR3, as DNA: TGTGCCAGCAGTCCCCCTCCCTTTAGCTCCTACGAGCAGTACTTC. This sequence encodes CASSPPPFSSYEQYF.